This T cell receptor (beta chain) derives from a study of blood T cells in healthy people across ages. A sample-barcoded 5' primer and a J-beta primer mix were used in a second PCR of roughly 6 to 12 cycles. TCRdb redid the calling of the 5' RACE reads with MiXCR, one entry per CDR3 protein. The table shows about 800,000 distinct CDR3 sequences, with nearly 60% occurring only once. Whole-study results and caveats: PBMCs left unsorted prevented a conclusive naive versus antigen-experienced comparison.

Turning to this clonotype: Its target is unknown.

CDR3 length: 13 amino acids. V lost 3 bases and J 1 base, leaving 6 bases between the germline ends. Per germline, CDR1 MNHNS and CDR2 SASEGT. The sequence was obtained from a man younger than 45 in good health. The chain links TRBV6-1 to TRBJ1-2; no firm D call. What was sequenced was blood. CDR3 protein: CASSDRLNYGYTF. CDR3 nucleotide sequence: TGTGCCAGCAGTGACAGACTTAACTATGGCTACACCTTC.